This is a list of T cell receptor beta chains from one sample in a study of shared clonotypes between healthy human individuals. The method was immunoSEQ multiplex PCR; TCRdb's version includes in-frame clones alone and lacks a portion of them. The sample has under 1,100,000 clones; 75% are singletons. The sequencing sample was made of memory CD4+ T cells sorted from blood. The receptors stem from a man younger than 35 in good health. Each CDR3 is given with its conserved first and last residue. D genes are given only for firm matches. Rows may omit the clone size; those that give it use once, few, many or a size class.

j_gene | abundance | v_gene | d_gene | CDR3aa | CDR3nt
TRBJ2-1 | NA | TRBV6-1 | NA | CASNEAGVSYNEQFF | TGTGCCAGCAATGAAGCGGGTGTTAGTTACAATGAGCAGTTCTTC
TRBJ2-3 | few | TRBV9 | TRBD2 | CASSTRGFTDTQYF | TGTGCCAGCAGCACGCGGGGGTTCACAGATACGCAGTATTTT
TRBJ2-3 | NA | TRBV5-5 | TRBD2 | CASSLVATKGLAGGTDTQYF | TGTGCCAGCAGCTTGGTCGCCACTAAAGGACTAGCGGGTGGCACAGATACGCAGTATTTT
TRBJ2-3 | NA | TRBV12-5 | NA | CASGLGRGRTDTQYF | TGTGCTAGTGGCCTGGGACGCGGGCGTACAGATACGCAGTATTTT
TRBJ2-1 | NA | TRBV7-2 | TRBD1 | CASSLGPDREMFF | TGTGCCAGCAGCTTAGGTCCCGACAGGGAGATGTTCTTC
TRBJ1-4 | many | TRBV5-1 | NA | CASSEGQSGSEKLFF | TGCGCCAGCAGCGAGGGACAATCCGGGAGTGAAAAACTGTTTTTT
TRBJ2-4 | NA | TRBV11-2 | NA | CASSPGWASNIQYF | TGTGCCAGCAGCCCTGGGTGGGCATCAAACATTCAGTACTTC
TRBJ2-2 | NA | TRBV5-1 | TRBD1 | CASSSRVTGGRTGELFF | TGCGCCAGCAGCTCGCGGGTCACAGGGGGCAGGACCGGGGAGCTGTTTTTT
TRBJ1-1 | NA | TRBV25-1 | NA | CASSSKWTNTEAFF | TGTGCCAGCAGTTCTAAGTGGACGAACACTGAAGCTTTCTTT
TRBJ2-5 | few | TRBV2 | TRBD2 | CASSGGLARETQYF | TGTGCCAGCAGTGGGGGACTAGCGCGGGAGACCCAGTACTTC
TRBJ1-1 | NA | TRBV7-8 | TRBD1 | CASSFKTGSMAFF | TGTGCCAGCAGCTTTAAGACAGGGTCGATGGCTTTCTTT
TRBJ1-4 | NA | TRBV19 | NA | CASSTDRILNEKLFF | TGTGCCAGTAGTACCGACAGAATCCTTAATGAAAAACTGTTTTTT
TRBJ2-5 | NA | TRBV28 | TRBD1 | CASSELQGARETQYF | TGTGCCAGCAGTGAGCTACAGGGGGCAAGGGAGACCCAGTACTTC
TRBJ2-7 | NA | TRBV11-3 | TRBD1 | CASSRTGQGEQYF | TGTGCCAGCAGCCGGACAGGGCAGGGCGAGCAGTACTTC
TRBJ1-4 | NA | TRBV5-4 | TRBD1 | CASSWDRTNEKLFF | TGTGCCAGCAGCTGGGACAGAACTAATGAAAAACTGTTTTTT
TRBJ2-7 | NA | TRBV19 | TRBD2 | CASSMFSASGTYEQYF | TGTGCCAGTAGTATGTTTTCGGCTAGCGGGACCTACGAGCAGTACTTC
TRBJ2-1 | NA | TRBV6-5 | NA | CASSYLGETNEQFF | TGTGCCAGCAGTTACTTGGGGGAAACTAATGAGCAGTTCTTC
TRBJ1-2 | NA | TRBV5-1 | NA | CASSSTGTYGYTF | TGCGCCAGCAGTTCCACAGGGACCTATGGCTACACCTTC
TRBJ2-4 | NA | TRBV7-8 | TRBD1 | CASSLGQGTLAKNIQYF | TGTGCCAGCAGCTTGGGACAGGGTACGTTAGCCAAAAACATTCAGTACTTC
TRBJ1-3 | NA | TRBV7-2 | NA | CASSLAGWGNGNTIYF | TGTGCCAGCAGCTTAGCGGGGTGGGGTAATGGAAACACCATATATTTT
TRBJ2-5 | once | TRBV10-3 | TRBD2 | CAISQGLAKETQYF | TGTGCCATCAGCCAGGGACTAGCGAAAGAGACCCAGTACTTC
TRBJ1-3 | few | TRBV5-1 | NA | CASSPDSPKDTIYF | TGCGCCAGCAGCCCCGACAGTCCCAAGGACACCATATATTTT
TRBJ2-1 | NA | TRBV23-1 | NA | CASSQTPRSYNEQFF | TGCGCCAGCAGTCAGACGCCGCGGTCGTACAATGAGCAGTTCTTC
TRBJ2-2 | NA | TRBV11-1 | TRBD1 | CASKDRGKGAGTGELFF | TGTGCCAGCAAGGACAGGGGGAAGGGGGCTGGCACCGGGGAGCTGTTTTTT
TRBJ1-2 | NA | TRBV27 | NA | CASSFSGEVYGYTF | TGTGCCAGCAGTTTTTCGGGAGAGGTCTATGGCTACACCTTC
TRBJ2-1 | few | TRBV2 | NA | CASSVRDEQFF | TGTGCCAGCAGTGTTCGGGATGAGCAGTTCTTC
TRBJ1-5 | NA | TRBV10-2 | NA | CASRWNSNQPQHF | TGCGCCAGCAGATGGAATAGCAATCAGCCCCAGCATTTT
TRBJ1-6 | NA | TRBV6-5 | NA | CASSFRDANSPLHF | TGTGCCAGCAGTTTCCGGGACGCCAATTCACCCCTCCACTTT
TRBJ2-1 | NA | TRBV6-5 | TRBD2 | CASSPGGVDEQFF | TGTGCCAGCAGCCCCGGGGGGGTGGATGAGCAGTTCTTC
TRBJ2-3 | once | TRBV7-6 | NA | CASSLGSVTDTQYF | TGTGCCAGCAGCCTCGGGAGCGTCACAGATACGCAGTATTTT
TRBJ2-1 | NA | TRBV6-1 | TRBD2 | CASSEVGTSGLFNEQFF | TGTGCCAGCAGTGAAGTTGGTACTAGCGGCTTATTCAATGAGCAGTTCTTC
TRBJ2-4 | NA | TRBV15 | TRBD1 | CATSRHDRVGLNIQYF | TGTGCCACCAGCAGACACGACAGGGTTGGGTTGAACATTCAGTACTTC
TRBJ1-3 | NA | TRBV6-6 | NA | CASSSGLFGNTIYF | TGTGCCAGCAGCTCCGGCCTATTTGGAAACACCATATATTTT
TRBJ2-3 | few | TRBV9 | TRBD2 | CASSAGTSGRDTQYF | TGTGCCAGCAGCGCGGGGACTAGCGGGAGAGATACGCAGTATTTT
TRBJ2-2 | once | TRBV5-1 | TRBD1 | CASSFGTTGSGARELFF | TGCGCCAGCAGCTTCGGGACGACAGGGAGTGGGGCCCGGGAGCTGTTTTTT
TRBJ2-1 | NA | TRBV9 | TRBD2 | CASSVVPGLAGEDEQFF | TGTGCCAGCAGCGTAGTCCCGGGACTAGCGGGAGAGGATGAGCAGTTCTTC
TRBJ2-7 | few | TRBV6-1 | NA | CASSLQTGSTYEQYF | TGTGCCAGCAGTTTACAAACAGGGTCGACGTACGAGCAGTACTTC
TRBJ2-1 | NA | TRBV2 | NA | CASSETRTGEQFF | TGTGCCAGCAGTGAGACCCGAACCGGTGAGCAGTTCTTC
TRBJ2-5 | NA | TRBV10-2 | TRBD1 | CASRQGAVRETQYF | TGCGCCAGTCGACAGGGGGCTGTACGAGAGACCCAGTACTTC
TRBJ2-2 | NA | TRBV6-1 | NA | CASSAREVQLFF | TGTGCCAGCAGTGCCAGGGAGGTTCAGCTGTTTTTT
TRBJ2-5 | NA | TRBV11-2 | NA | CASSGGGGETQYF | TGTGCCAGCAGTGGAGGGGGGGGCGAGACCCAGTACTTC
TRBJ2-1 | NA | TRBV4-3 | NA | CASSPKMDGFNNEQFF | TGCGCCAGCAGCCCTAAGATGGACGGGTTCAACAATGAGCAGTTCTTC
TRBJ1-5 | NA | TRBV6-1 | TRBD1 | CASSGQGSYSNQPQHF | TGTGCCAGCAGTGGACAGGGATCATATAGCAATCAGCCCCAGCATTTT
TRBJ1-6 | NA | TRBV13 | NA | CASSFSGTNSPLHF | TGTGCCAGCAGCTTCTCAGGGACGAATTCACCCCTCCACTTT
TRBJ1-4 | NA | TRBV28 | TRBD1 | CASVTGTGVSTNEKLFF | TGTGCCAGTGTGACCGGGACAGGGGTTTCAACTAATGAAAAACTGTTTTTT
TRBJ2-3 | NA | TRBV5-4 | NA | CASSLLDTPADTQYF | TGTGCCAGCAGCTTGTTGGACACCCCCGCAGATACGCAGTATTTT
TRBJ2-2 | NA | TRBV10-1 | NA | CASLVGGLANTGELFF | TGCGCCAGCCTGGTAGGAGGACTCGCGAACACCGGGGAGCTGTTTTTT
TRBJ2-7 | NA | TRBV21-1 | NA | CASSPRDISYEQYF | TGTGCCAGCAGCCCCCGGGACATCTCCTACGAGCAGTACTTC
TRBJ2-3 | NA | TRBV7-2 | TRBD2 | CASSPGASGSSQYF | TGTGCCAGCAGCCCTGGGGCTAGCGGGAGCTCGCAGTATTTT
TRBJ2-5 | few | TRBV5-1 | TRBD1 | CASSLTGELRQETQYF | TGCGCCAGCAGCTTGACAGGGGAATTACGACAGGAGACCCAGTACTTC
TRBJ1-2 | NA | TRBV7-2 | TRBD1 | CASSPDRGVYTF | TGTGCCAGCAGCCCGGACAGGGGAGTCTACACCTTC
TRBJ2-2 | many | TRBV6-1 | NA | CASSVGQRTGELFF | TGTGCCAGCAGTGTGGGACAACGCACCGGGGAGCTGTTTTTT